This TCR beta chain was recorded in a study of beta chain features in type 1 diabetes. Of note for this clone: The antigen is unknown.

Regarding the study as a whole: The study found moderately but significantly shorter TCRB CDR3s in all four CD4+ subsets of Type 1 diabetes patients.

Reverse transcribing all isolated RNA meant expressed TCRB transcripts were sequenced. Measured with immunoSEQ multiplex PCR; TCRdb has only the in-frame clones, and not every one. The data show over 14,000 clones, about 72% seen once. This CDR3 has 14 residues. Germline V gene lookup returns CDR1 MDHEN and CDR2 SYDVKM. The V and J ends lost 8 bases and 5 bases, in that order; junction bases with no gene match: 8. This TCR came from a woman younger than 35 with type 1 diabetes. V usage is TRBV28 and J usage is TRBJ2-2; the match to TRBD1 covers 7 bases. The sample was stem cell memory CD4+ T cells from blood. The CDR3 DNA follows: TGTGCCAGCTTTAGTAGGGGGCGAACCGGGGAGCTGTTTTTT. Translation: CASFSRGRTGELFF.